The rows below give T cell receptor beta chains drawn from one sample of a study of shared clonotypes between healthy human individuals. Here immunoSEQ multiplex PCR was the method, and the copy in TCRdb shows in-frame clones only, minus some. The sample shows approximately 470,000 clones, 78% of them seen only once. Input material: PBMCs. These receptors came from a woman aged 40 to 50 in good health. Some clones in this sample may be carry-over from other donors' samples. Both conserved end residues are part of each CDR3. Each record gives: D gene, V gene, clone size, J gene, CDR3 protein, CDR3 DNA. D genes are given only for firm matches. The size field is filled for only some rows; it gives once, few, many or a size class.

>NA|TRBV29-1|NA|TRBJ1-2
CSVTLGFRYTF
TGCAGCGTTACCCTCGGGTTTAGGTACACCTTC
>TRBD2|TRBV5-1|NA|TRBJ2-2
CASSLLPSGSSTGELFF
TGCGCCAGCAGCTTGTTACCTAGCGGGAGTAGTACCGGGGAGCTGTTTTTT
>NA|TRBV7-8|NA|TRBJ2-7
CASSFIFPGRPRSYEQYF
TGTGCCAGCAGTTTTATATTCCCCGGGCGGCCCCGCTCCTACGAGCAGTACTTC
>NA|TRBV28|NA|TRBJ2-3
CASTPAGGFSTDTQYF
TGTGCCAGCACCCCTGCTGGCGGATTTAGCACAGATACGCAGTATTTT
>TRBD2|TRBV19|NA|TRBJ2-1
CASSPGAWTSGSRGDEQFF
TGTGCCAGTAGTCCCGGGGCTTGGACTAGCGGGAGTCGGGGGGATGAGCAGTTCTTC
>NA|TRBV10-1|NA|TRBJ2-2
CASSLAGSTTGELFF
TGCGCCAGCAGTCTTGCCGGGAGTACCACCGGGGAGCTGTTTTTT
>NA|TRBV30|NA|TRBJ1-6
CAWSVTPLNSPLHF
TGTGCCTGGAGTGTAACACCCTTGAATTCACCCCTCCACTTT
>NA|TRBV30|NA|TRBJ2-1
CAWSVSYLPLYNEQFF
TGTGCCTGGAGTGTATCCTATCTCCCTCTCTACAATGAGCAGTTCTTC
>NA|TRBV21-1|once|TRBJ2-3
CASSIRTSGPDTQYF
TGTGCCAGCAGCATTAGGACTAGCGGGCCAGATACGCAGTATTTT
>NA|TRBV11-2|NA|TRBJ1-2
CASRAESYGYTF
TGTGCCAGCAGAGCTGAATCCTATGGCTACACCTTC
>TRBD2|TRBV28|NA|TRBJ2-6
CASSLSTSGSAGANVLTF
TGTGCCAGCAGTTTATCGACTAGCGGGAGTGCTGGGGCCAACGTCCTGACTTTC
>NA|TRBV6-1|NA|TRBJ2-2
CASSEEAGSAGELFF
TGTGCCAGCAGTGAAGAGGCAGGGAGCGCCGGGGAGCTGTTTTTT
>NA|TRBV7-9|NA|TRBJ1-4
CASSPIGEKLFF
TGTGCCAGCAGCCCGATTGGTGAAAAACTGTTTTTT
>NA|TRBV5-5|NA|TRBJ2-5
CASGPGNVQETQYF
TGTGCCAGCGGGCCCGGGAACGTTCAAGAGACCCAGTACTTC
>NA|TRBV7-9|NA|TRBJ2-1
CASSLDEYNEQFF
TGTGCCAGCAGCTTAGACGAATACAATGAGCAGTTCTTC
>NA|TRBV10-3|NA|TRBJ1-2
CAISEGLIYGYTF
TGTGCCATCAGTGAAGGTCTTATCTATGGCTACACCTTC
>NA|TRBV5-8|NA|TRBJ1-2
CASTKQGHVNYGYTF
TGTGCCAGCACGAAACAGGGACACGTTAACTATGGCTACACCTTC
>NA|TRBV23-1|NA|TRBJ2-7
CASSLRERAYEQYF
TGCGCCAGCAGTCTAAGGGAAAGGGCCTACGAGCAGTACTTC
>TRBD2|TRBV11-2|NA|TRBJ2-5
CASRLAGKETQYF
TGTGCCAGCAGACTAGCGGGGAAAGAGACCCAGTACTTC
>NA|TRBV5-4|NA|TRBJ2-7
CASSLDIREQYF
TGTGCCAGCAGCTTGGACATTCGGGAGCAGTACTTC
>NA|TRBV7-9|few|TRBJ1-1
CASSPDTYTEAFF
TGTGCCAGCAGCCCGGACACCTACACTGAAGCTTTCTTT
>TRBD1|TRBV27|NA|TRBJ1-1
CASRTVGQGANTEAFF
TGTGCCAGCAGAACCGTCGGACAGGGAGCGAACACTGAAGCTTTCTTT
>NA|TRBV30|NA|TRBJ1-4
CAWSENRSNEKLFF
TGTGCCTGGAGCGAAAACAGGTCAAATGAAAAACTGTTTTTT
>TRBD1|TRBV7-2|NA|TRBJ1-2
CASSSTPGQPLPPF
TGTGCCAGCAGCTCAACACCGGGACAGCCCCTACCCCCCTTC
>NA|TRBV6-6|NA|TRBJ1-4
CASSPGIWEKLFF
TGTGCCAGCAGCCCCGGGATTTGGGAAAAACTGTTTTTT
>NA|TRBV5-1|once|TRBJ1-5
CASSLASGLNQPQHF
TGCGCCAGCAGCTTGGCTTCGGGGCTTAATCAGCCCCAGCATTTT
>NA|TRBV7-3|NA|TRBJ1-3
CASGRTSGNTIYF
TGTGCCAGCGGACGGACCTCTGGAAACACCATATATTTT
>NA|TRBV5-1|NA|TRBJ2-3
CASSLGGSVTDTQYF
TGCGCCAGCAGCTTAGGAGGGAGTGTGACAGATACGCAGTATTTT
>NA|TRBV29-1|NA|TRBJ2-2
CSAELPRGTGTGELFF
TGCAGCGCAGAGCTACCCAGGGGTACGGGCACCGGGGAGCTGTTTTTT
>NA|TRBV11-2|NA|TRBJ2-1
CASSPRLDVAYNEQFF
TGTGCCAGCAGCCCTAGACTAGACGTTGCCTACAATGAGCAGTTCTTC
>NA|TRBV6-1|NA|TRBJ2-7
CASSDLQVPTYEQYF
TGTGCCAGCAGCGACCTACAGGTTCCTACCTACGAGCAGTACTTC
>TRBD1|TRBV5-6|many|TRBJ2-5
CASSRTGWETQYF
TGTGCCAGCAGTCGGACAGGCTGGGAGACCCAGTACTTC
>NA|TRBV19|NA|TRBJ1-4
CASSIGGQATNEKLFF
TGTGCCAGTAGTATTGGGGGACAAGCAACTAATGAAAAACTGTTTTTT
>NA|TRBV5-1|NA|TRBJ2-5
CASSPNQETQYF
TGCGCCAGCAGCCCAAACCAAGAGACCCAGTACTTC
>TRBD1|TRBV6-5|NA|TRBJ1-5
CASSYSAPGQGKAQHF
TGTGCCAGCAGTTATTCGGCGCCAGGACAGGGGAAGGCCCAGCATTTT
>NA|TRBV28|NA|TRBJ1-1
CASSFKGSTEAFF
TGTGCCAGCAGTTTTAAGGGGAGCACTGAAGCTTTCTTT
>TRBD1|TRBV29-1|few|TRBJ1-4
CSVATQGAQANEKLFF
TGCAGCGTTGCCACACAGGGGGCGCAGGCTAATGAAAAACTGTTTTTT
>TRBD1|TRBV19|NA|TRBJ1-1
CASTRLDRANTEAFF
TGTGCCAGTACCCGGTTGGACAGGGCGAACACTGAAGCTTTCTTT
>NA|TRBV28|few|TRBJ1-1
CASSPGEAEAFF
TGCGCCAGCAGCCCGGGGGAGGCTGAAGCTTTCTTT
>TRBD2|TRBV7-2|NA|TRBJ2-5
CASSLRAGDAQTQYF
TGTGCCAGCAGCTTACGAGCGGGAGACGCGCAGACCCAGTACTTC
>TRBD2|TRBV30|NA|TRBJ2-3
CAKTGSHGGEGPTDTQYF
TGTGCCAAAACGGGATCCCATGGCGGGGAGGGGCCCACAGATACGCAGTATTTT
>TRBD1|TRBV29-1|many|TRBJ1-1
CSGGQQNTEAFF
TGCAGCGGGGGACAGCAGAACACTGAAGCTTTCTTT
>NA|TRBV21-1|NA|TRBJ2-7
CASSKVLVAGGIYEQYF
NA
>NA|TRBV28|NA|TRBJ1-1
CACRGGVNTEAFF
TGTGCCTGCCGGGGGGGGGTAAACACTGAAGCTTTCTTT
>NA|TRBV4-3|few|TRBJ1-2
CASSQTAGLTSSGYTF
TGCGCCAGCAGCCAGACCGCGGGACTCACCTCTTCTGGCTACACCTTC
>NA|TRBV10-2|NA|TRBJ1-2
CASSVNPLLYGYTF
TGCGCCAGCAGTGTAAACCCATTACTCTATGGCTACACCTTC
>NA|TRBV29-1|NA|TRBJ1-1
CSADAFLNTEAFF
TGCAGCGCCGATGCCTTTCTGAACACTGAAGCTTTCTTT
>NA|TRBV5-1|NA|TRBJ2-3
CASSQDSYTQYF
TGCGCCAGCAGCCAGGACTCCTATACGCAGTATTTT
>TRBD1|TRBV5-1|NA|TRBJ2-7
CASSLGGTGYEQYF
TGCGCCAGCAGCTTGGGTGGGACAGGGTACGAGCAGTACTTC
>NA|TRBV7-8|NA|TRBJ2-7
CASSLAYEASLRRQYF
TGTGCCAGCAGCCTAGCTTATGAGGCATCCCTACGACGGCAGTACTTC